This T cell receptor beta chain derives from a study of blood T cell repertoires in COVID-19 (TCRdb year 2020). For context, the study as a whole: Samples from collaborators originated in the United States, Italy and Spain and spanned both the acute and convalescent phases of COVID-19. The material from the prospective study consisted of cDNA or gDNA derived from T cells, B-cell-depleted T cells, or PBMCs. Deeply sampled blood TCRbeta repertoires from subjects exposed to, actively infected with, or recovered from COVID-19 were included in the dataset. The repertoires were released in a freely available public database intended as a resource for research on the immune response to SARS-CoV-2. Samples came from the ongoing ImmuneRACE study (first 160 participants) plus 1,254 subjects from 6 global collaborators. Nearly every sample came with metadata listing a de-identified subject ID, COVID-19 status, age in years and sex. Where HLA class I and class II types were available, the types were taken from metadata supplied by the sample provider, not from assay-based typing. The full study reports these points: The quantity of clinical and demographic metadata differed by source and by participant and was supplied without curation.

TCRbeta CDR3 regions were amplified from genomic DNA using the immunoSEQ Assay, a bias-controlled multiplex PCR. Regarding the original processing steps: The number of nucleated cells in each sample was estimated from the amplification of reference gene primers within the assay. To quantify the absolute abundance of each unique TCRbeta CDR3 rearrangement, sequence reads were collapsed and filtered. Productive Simpson clonality was computed per sample as the square root of Simpson's diversity index over productive rearrangements. What TCRdb holds here is the immuneACCESS table cut down to in-frame rearrangements. Part of the clones is not present; checked against another copy, under half of the missing clones reflect an unresolved V gene, and the others are unexplained. The V and J calls and clone size are taken from that table; D and trimming were inferred from the DNA. Present in this sample are roughly 90,000 clones, over 75% of which were seen just once. The biggest ten clones account for around 12% of the sample.

CDR1 and CDR2, per the germline V gene, are MNHEY and SVGEGT. The CDR3, cysteine through phenylalanine, is 16 amino acids long. Just CDR3 DNA is preserved here, 48 bases in frame from base 1. V is cut by 3 bases and J by 3 bases, and the space between the germline ends is 17 bases. In regard to this clone: The target of this receptor is not known. The sample holds no much larger clone one base away, and base qualities are not on file.

Whole blood was collected in K2EDTA tubes by collaborating institutions according to the institutions' own protocols. Collaborator samples were shipped for TCRbeta analysis as frozen whole blood, isolated PBMCs, or DNA extracted from either sample type. Rearrangement joined TRBV6-2 or TRBV6-3 to TRBJ2-5; confidence is insufficient to name the D gene. The sequenced material came from peripheral blood. This TCR was recovered from a human donor in a cohort sampled during active COVID-19. The nucleotide sequence is given as TGTGCCAGCAGTTATGACCGGCCAGGCCGTGAAGAGACCCAGTACTTC. Its protein is CASSYDRPGREETQYF.